This TCR beta chain was captured in a study of shared clonotypes between healthy human individuals. The donors were adults (healthy and HIV-negative) with no recent acute infections or vaccinations. Each donor was a Caucasian adult residing in Nashville, Tennessee. CD4+ cells underwent separation, giving CD45RA+ naive and CD45RA-negative memory subsets. Measured with immunoSEQ multiplex PCR; TCRdb has only the in-frame clones, and not every one. The sample shows over a million clones, approximately 78% of them seen only once. Trimming cost V 2 bases and J 3 bases, with 15 bases left between them. The CDR3 is 16 residues long. Germline V gene sequence: CDR1 SGDLS, CDR2 YYNGEE. Overall study results and limits: Roughly 5% of naive CD4 clonotypes were shared across a handful of donors.

As regards this clone: What it binds is unknown.

This sequence originates from a man aged 18-30 years in good health. Some clones in this sample may be carry-over from other donors' samples. The chain carries TRBV9 and TRBJ2-1, with D possibly being TRBD2 (5 bases). What was sequenced was memory CD4+ T cells from PBMCs. Subset given: CD45RA-negative fraction. This chain's CDR3 is CASSVGRAGVYNEQFF. The CDR3 nucleotides are TGTGCCAGCAGCGTTGGGCGGGCGGGTGTCTACAATGAGCAGTTCTTC.